One sample yielded the 25 T cell receptor beta chains listed below, sequenced in a study of a mutant IDH1 vaccine in newly diagnosed glioma. This sample's time point: week 5, during vaccination. In the vaccine, a single dose held 300 ug of the mutant IDH1 20-mer peptide, along with topical imiquimod. TCRdb's table, derived via immunoSEQ multiplex PCR, lists solely in-frame clones and lacks some. The sample shows roughly 39,000 clones, 80% to 90% of them seen only once. Antigens of these TCRs are unknown. Material: PBMCs, obtained from a glioma patient whose treatment included an IDH1 peptide vaccine. The source of these receptors is a man between 40 and 49 years old with glioma.

The chain employs TRBV5-1 and TRBJ2-1; no firm D call. Trimming left V 0 bases short and J 2 bases short, with 6 bases between. The CDR3 is 14 amino acids. In germline, CDR1 is SGHRS, CDR2 YFSETQ. The CDR3 region has the DNA TGCGCCAGCAGCTTGGGACAAACCTACAATGAGCAGTTCTTC. Amino acids: CASSLGQTYNEQFF.

The rearrangement uses TRBV10-3 and TRBJ1-5, with TRBD1 matching 10 bases. V was clipped by 5 bases and J by 5 bases; unmatched bases: 12. Per germline, CDR1 ENHRY and CDR2 SYGVKD. The CDR3 runs 17 residues. CDR3 amino acids: CAISQYGQGERDQPQHF. The CDR3 DNA sequence: TGTGCCATCAGTCAATACGGACAGGGGGAGCGCGATCAGCCCCAGCATTTT.

This chain uses TRBV12-5 with TRBJ2-3; D gene uncertain. The germline CDR1 and CDR2 sequences are LGHNT and FRNRAP. CDR3 length: 11 amino acids. Deletions cut 8 bases from V and 3 bases from J, with 6 bases between. The CDR3: CASLGTDTQYF. The DNA for the CDR3 is TGTGCTAGTCTGGGGACAGATACGCAGTATTTT.

This chain uses TRBV13 with TRBJ2-7, with D hard to call. Germline V CDR1 and CDR2: PRHDT, FYEKMQ (reference sequence). The CDR3 length is 12 residues. Trimming shortened V by 3 bases and J by 3 bases, and 6 bases separated the two germline ends. CDR3 bases: TGTGCCAGCAGCTTGAGATACTACGAGCAGTACTTC. The encoded protein is CASSLRYYEQYF.

The V and J genes are TRBV9 and TRBJ2-2; tentative D call: TRBD1 (6 bases). CDR3 size: 15 residues. The germline gives CDR1 SGDLS, CDR2 YYNGEE. V was clipped by 4 bases and J by 4 bases, with 14 bases between them. For the CDR3, the DNA is TGTGCCAGCAGCCCAACGGGACAAACCACCGGGGAGCTGTTTTTT. Protein sequence: CASSPTGQTTGELFF.

In this sample, this clone turned up a few times. The chain employs TRBV6-5 and TRBJ2-7, with D maybe TRBD1 (6 bases). Trimming stripped 5 bases from V and 0 bases from J, with 14 bases between. The CDR3 consists of 15 residues. Germline lookup yields CDR1 MNHEY and CDR2 SVGAGI. The CDR3 sequence: CASSPSRDNSYEQYF. The DNA of the CDR3 is TGTGCCAGCAGTCCCTCCCGGGACAACTCCTACGAGCAGTACTTC.

The chain employs TRBV7-9 and TRBJ2-7, with a weak D call TRBD1 (5 bases). The CDR3 sequence is 12 residues long. The germline CDR1 and CDR2 sequences are SEHNR and FQNEAQ (reference sequence). Trimming pared 5 bases from V and 5 bases from J, leaving 10 bases between. CDR3 DNA: TGTGCCAGCAGCCCTGTAGGGGACGAGCAGTACTTC. It is translated as CASSPVGDEQYF.

The rearrangement links TRBV27 to TRBJ2-5; 11 positions match TRBD2. CDR1 is MNHEY and CDR2 is SMNVEV in the germline V gene (reference sequence). Unmatched junction bases numbered 11, after V lost 6 bases and J lost 5 bases. The CDR3 runs 16 residues. The CDR3 sequence is CASSPGTSGPRETQYF. The CDR3 bases are TGTGCCAGCAGCCCTGGGACTAGCGGTCCTCGGGAGACCCAGTACTTC.

The chain is built from TRBV7-9 and TRBJ1-1; D is possibly TRBD1 (5 bases). Deletions cut 5 bases from V and 10 bases from J, with 14 bases between. Germline CDR1 and CDR2: SEHNR and FQNEAQ (reference sequence). The CDR3 has 12 residues. In DNA form, the CDR3 reads TGTGCCAGCAGCCCCGAAGGACATTTAGCTTTCTTT. This codes for CASSPEGHLAFF.

V is TRBV27 and J is TRBJ1-1, with D possibly TRBD1 on 5 matching bases. Germline CDR1 is MNHEY and CDR2 is SMNVEV (reference sequence). The V end lost 5 bases, the J end lost 1 base, and 11 bases lay between the germline ends. This CDR3 contains 14 residues. CDR3: CASSPLQGNTEAFF. CDR3 DNA: TGTGCCAGCAGTCCACTTCAGGGGAACACTGAAGCTTTCTTT.

This sequence joins TRBV18 and TRBJ2-1; D not resolved. Deletions cut 3 bases from V and 0 bases from J, with 9 bases between. This CDR3 is 15 amino acids long. CDR1 and CDR2 from the germline V gene are KGHSH and LQKENI. CDR3 bases: TGTGCCAGCTCACCCGGAACGATCTCCTACAATGAGCAGTTCTTC. It codes for CASSPGTISYNEQFF.

V is TRBV13 and J is TRBJ2-7; the match to TRBD2 covers 7 bases. The CDR3 spans 14 residues. J was trimmed by 5 bases and V by 2 bases; bases with no gene match: 6. Germline values: CDR1 PRHDT, CDR2 FYEKMQ (reference sequence). The CDR3 DNA sequence: TGTGCCAGCAGCTTACGCGGGAGAGGTCACGAGCAGTACTTC. This translates into CASSLRGRGHEQYF.

The chain couples TRBV6-5 to TRBJ1-4, with unresolved D. Germline V CDR1 and CDR2: MNHEY, SVGAGI. The V end lost 2 bases, the J end lost 4 bases, and 11 bases lay between the germline ends. The CDR3 runs to 15 residues. The CDR3 loop is CASSYRGFLNEKLFF. The CDR3 DNA follows: TGTGCCAGCAGTTACCGAGGTTTTCTTAATGAAAAACTGTTTTTT.

V is TRBV5-4 and J is TRBJ1-2; TRBD1 agrees at 7 bases. Germline CDR1 and CDR2: SGHNT and YYREEE (reference sequence). The CDR3 is 15 residues long. With V trimmed by 4 bases and J by 7 bases, 13 bases remained unmatched. CDR3 protein: CASSRGTEVTGGYTF. CDR3 DNA: TGTGCCAGCAGCCGCGGGACAGAGGTAACGGGTGGCTACACCTTC.

The chain employs TRBV27 and TRBJ2-7; 8 nucleotides line up with TRBD2. Germline V CDR1 and CDR2: MNHEY, SMNVEV (reference sequence). The CDR3 has 16 amino acids. Trimming cost V 2 bases and J 2 bases; bases outside gene matches: 8. The CDR3 DNA reads as TGTGCCAGCAGTTTAGACCTTCCGGGACTAGCCTACGAGCAGTACTTC. It translates to CASSLDLPGLAYEQYF.

This rearrangement joins TRBV4-1 to TRBJ2-2, with no clear D. The V and J ends lost 1 base and 7 bases respectively, with 4 bases between them. The CDR3 is made up of 12 amino acids. Looked up from germline, CDR1 is MGHRA and CDR2 is YSYEKL. In DNA, the CDR3 is TGCGCCAGCAGCCAAGGGATCGGGGAGCTGTTTTTT. It specifies CASSQGIGELFF.

In its sample, this clone was seen once. V usage is TRBV7-2 and J usage is TRBJ2-7, with TRBD1 identical over 7 bases. The germline gives CDR1 SGHTA, CDR2 FQGNSA. Trimming removed 5 bases from V and 5 bases from J; junction bases left unmatched: 12. This CDR3 region has 15 residues. CDR3 residues: CASSHPVTGINEQYF. In DNA form, the CDR3 reads TGTGCCAGCAGCCACCCGGTGACAGGGATAAACGAGCAGTACTTC.

This chain connects TRBV15 to TRBJ1-2; D unclear. CDR1 is LNHNV, CDR2 YYDKDF, per germline (reference sequence). The germline V and J ends were trimmed by 3 bases and 0 bases, with 11 bases remaining between them. The CDR3 spans 15 residues. CDR3 nucleotide sequence: TGTGCCACCAGCAGGCTGGCAGAATCTAACTATGGCTACACCTTC. Protein product: CATSRLAESNYGYTF.

The chain employs TRBV7-9 and TRBJ2-5; D not resolved. The CDR3 has 11 residues. V dropped 4 bases and J dropped 5 bases, with 5 bases sitting between them. Looked up from germline, CDR1 is SEHNR and CDR2 is FQNEAQ (reference sequence). CDR3 sequence: CASSSWETQYF. CDR3 DNA: TGTGCCAGCAGCTCGTGGGAGACCCAGTACTTC. Together with reference TRBV7-9 and TRBJ2-5, the CDR3 gives the full variable domain: DTGVSQNPRHKITKRGQNVTFRCDPISEHNRLYWYRQTLGQGPEFLTYFQNEAQLEKSRLLSDRFSAERPKGSFSTLEIQRTEQGDSAMYLCASSSWETQYFGPGTRLLVL.

V and J are TRBV20-1 and TRBJ1-1, with a possible D match to TRBD1 (5 bases). CDR3 length equals 11 residues. V lost 2 bases to trimming and J lost 7 bases, with 8 bases between them. Per germline, CDR1 DFQATT and CDR2 SNEGSKA (reference sequence). Written as DNA, the CDR3 is TGCAGTGCTAGAAAGACAGTTGAAGCTTTCTTT. Its protein product is CSARKTVEAFF.

This clone showed up just once. The rearrangement uses TRBV6-1 and TRBJ2-7; D possibly corresponds to TRBD1 (5 bases). V lost 2 bases to trimming and J lost 4 bases, with 9 bases between them. The CDR3 has 13 amino acids. From germline, CDR1 is MNHNS and CDR2 SASEGT. The CDR3 sequence: CASSERGWYEQYF. The CDR3 DNA reads as TGTGCCAGCAGTGAAAGGGGATGGTACGAGCAGTACTTC.

The V and J genes are TRBV7-7 and TRBJ2-2, with 9 bases matching TRBD1. Trimming at V came to 5 bases and at J to 6 bases, leaving 10 bases not matched to a gene. Germline V lookup: CDR1 SSHAT, CDR2 FNYEAQ (reference sequence). The CDR3 sequence is 16 residues long. The CDR3 loop reads CASSPGTGLFSGELFF. DNA of the CDR3: TGTGCCAGCAGCCCCGGGACAGGGCTTTTTTCCGGGGAGCTGTTTTTT.

The chain combines TRBV7-2 with TRBJ2-2; 9 nucleotides align to TRBD1. V was pared by 4 bases and J by 6 bases, with 3 bases of the junction left unmatched. This CDR3 has 14 amino acids. Germline V lookup: CDR1 SGHTA, CDR2 FQGNSA. CDR3 loop: CASSSRTGAGELFF. The CDR3 DNA sequence: TGTGCCAGCAGCTCCCGGACAGGGGCCGGGGAGCTGTTTTTT. The full variable domain, in which reference TRBV7-2 and TRBJ2-2 provide the parts outside the CDR3, is GAGVSQSPSNKVTEKGKDVELRCDPISGHTALYWYRQSLGQGLEFLIYFQGNSAPDKSGLPSDRFSAERTGGSVSTLTIQRTQQEDSAVYLCASSSRTGAGELFFGEGSRLTVL.

On this clone: A read error may produce the germline difference seen at one junction end. V and J are TRBV7-7 and TRBJ1-1; D ambiguous. The CDR3 is made up of 14 amino acids. Germline CDR1 reads SSHAT; CDR2 reads FNYEAQ (reference sequence). CDR3 residues: CASTHRAGNTEAFF. As DNA, the CDR3 is TGTGCTAGCACCCACCGGGCTGGCAACACTGAAGCTTTCTTT.

This clone came up once. The chain joins TRBV10-2 to TRBJ2-7; 7 bases match TRBD2. The J segment lost 3 bases and the V segment lost 6 bases, leaving 2 bases of the junction unmatched. Per germline, CDR1 WSHSY and CDR2 SAAADI. This CDR3 spans 12 amino acids. The CDR3 region has the DNA TGCGCCAGCAGATGGGGGGGCTACGAGCAGTACTTC. As protein: CASRWGGYEQYF.